Sequencing of this TCR beta chain was carried out in a study of blood T cell repertoires in COVID-19. Study in general: Researchers got acute and convalescent COVID-19 samples from the United States, Italy and Spain.

Trimming took 2 bases from V and 7 from J; bases not matched to a gene: 11. CDR1 MNHNS and CDR2 SASEGT come from the germline V gene. This CDR3 is built from 17 residues. Libraries were prepared by immunoSEQ multiplex PCR; TCRdb keeps only in-frame clonotypes and omits some of them. The sample records fewer than 200,000 clones, 70% to 85% being singletons. Clinical history reported by participants formed the basis on which cohorts were assigned. This chain connects TRBV6-1 to TRBJ1-6; 7 positions agree with TRBD1. The receptor's source is a man aged 45 to 65 who had recovered from COVID-19. The specimen was PBMCs or T cells enriched from blood (not recorded which). This CDR3 reads CASSESGAGQRNSPLHF. DNA of the CDR3: TGTGCCAGCAGTGAATCTGGCGCGGGACAGCGGAATTCACCCCTCCACTTT.